The 10 T cell receptor beta chains in this list originate from one sample, sequenced in a study of blood T cells in healthy people across ages. It was with a sample-barcoded 5' primer and a J-beta primer mix that a second PCR of about 6 to 12 cycles was run. In TCRdb, the 5' RACE reads were re-called with MiXCR into one record per CDR3 protein. The sample lists 890,000 or so distinct CDR3 sequences; around 62% were seen once. The specimen sequenced was blood. Source of these receptors: a man aged 25-45 years in good health.

The chain uses TRBV20-1 and TRBJ2-1, with D unresolved. The V gene's germline CDR1 is DFQATT and CDR2 SNEGSKA (reference sequence). The CDR3 runs 11 residues. The V gene lost 7 bases and the J gene lost 10 bases, with 14 bases spanning the gap. The CDR3, as DNA: TGCAGTGTTCCGGTCTTGGGGGAGCAGTTCTTC. Encoded protein: CSVPVLGEQFF.

This clonotype was counted between two and nine times. The chain uses TRBV6-5 and TRBJ2-7, with 8 bases that match TRBD2. In germline, CDR1 is MNHEY, CDR2 SVGAGI. This CDR3 spans 15 amino acids. Losses at the gene ends were 0 bases for V and 3 bases for J; bases not matched to a gene: 4. In DNA form, the CDR3 reads TGTGCCAGCAGTTACTCTAGCGGGGTCCTCTACGAGCAGTACTTC. This gives the protein CASSYSSGVLYEQYF.

In its sample, this clonotype was seen a few times. The chain recombines TRBV6-4 with TRBJ2-3, with D unclear. V dropped 0 bases and J dropped 6 bases, with 7 bases sitting between them. CDR1 MRHNA and CDR2 SNTAGT come from the germline V gene. The CDR3 is 13 amino acids. The CDR3 region has the DNA TGTGCCAGCAGTGACTCTTTAGTGGATACGCAGTATTTT. This encodes CASSDSLVDTQYF.

Here the CDR3 DNA reads TGTGCCAGCAGCCCGTTCGATACGCAGTATTTT. Translating gives CASSPFDTQYF. The chain links TRBV5-5 to TRBJ2-3; D remains ambiguous. There are 11 residues in the CDR3. The V gene lost 4 bases and the J gene lost 6 bases, with 6 bases spanning the gap. Germline CDR1 reads SGHKS; CDR2 reads YYEKEE (reference sequence).

A few counts support this clonotype. The chain is built from TRBV7-2 and TRBJ2-1; 8 positions agree with TRBD2. Germline trimming cut 0 bases from V and 3 bases from J; bases unmatched to any gene: 4. The CDR3 length is 16 residues. Germline V gives CDR1 SGHTA, CDR2 FQGNSA. In DNA form, the CDR3 reads TGTGCCAGCAGCTTAGCTAGCGGGGCCCTCTACAATGAGCAGTTCTTC. Amino acids: CASSLASGALYNEQFF.

The sample holds a few counts of this clonotype. This rearrangement joins TRBV6-2 or TRBV6-3 to TRBJ1-5; TRBD1 might be the D (5 bases). With 7 bases removed from V and 5 bases from J, the gap between germline ends came to 12 bases. The CDR3 runs 13 residues. Germline V CDR1 and CDR2: MNHEY, SVGEGT. The CDR3 bases are TGTGCCAGCACCTGGGGGAGGGATCAGCCCCAGCATTTT. It specifies CASTWGRDQPQHF.

This clonotype was counted a few times. The chain couples TRBV27 to TRBJ2-5, with D tentatively TRBD1 (6 bases). Trimming stripped 6 bases from V and 2 bases from J, with 13 bases between. Germline CDR1 MNHEY, CDR2 SMNVEV (reference sequence). CDR3 size: 14 residues. Here the CDR3 DNA reads TGTGCCAGCAGCCGGGGACACCTACAAGAGACCCAGTACTTC. As protein: CASSRGHLQETQYF.

The V and J genes are TRBV9 and TRBJ2-7; 10 nucleotides align to TRBD1. With the DNA end fitting TRBJ2-5 better, the J assignment may be wrong. This CDR3 contains 14 residues. Germline V gene sequence: CDR1 SGDLS, CDR2 YYNGEE. The CDR3 DNA sequence: TGTGCCAGCAGCGCGGACAGGGGGGGGGAGACCCAGTACTTC. It yields the protein CASSADRGGETQYF.

The gene calls are TRBV6-5 and TRBJ2-4, with D perhaps being TRBD1 or TRBD2 (5 bases each). The J call could be wrong; TRBJ2-7 is a better fit for the DNA end. Germline assignment: CDR1 MNHEY and CDR2 SVGAGI. The CDR3 is 14 residues long. This CDR3 is CASSARAGSYEQYF. Here the CDR3 DNA reads TGTGCCAGCAGCGCGAGGGCAGGGAGCTACGAGCAGTACTTC.

Comment on this clonotype: One junction end disagrees with the germline gene, perhaps due to a read error. This chain's CDR3 is CSASLPSGTNVLTF. DNA for the CDR3: TGCAGTGCTAGTCTGCCCTCTGGGACCAACGTCCTGACTTTC. The gene calls are TRBV20-1 and TRBJ2-6; D gene uncertain. The CDR3 length is 14 residues. Per germline, CDR1 DFQATT and CDR2 SNEGSKA (reference sequence).